This T cell receptor (beta chain) stems from a study of blood T cell repertoires in COVID-19. Study at large: Collection of acute and convalescent COVID-19 samples took place in the United States, Italy and Spain. PBMCs, B-cell-depleted T cells, or T cells provided the cDNA or gDNA that made up the material.

This clone is a singleton in its sample. Germline CDR1 and CDR2: SGHVS and FQNEAQ. This CDR3 contains 14 residues. V was shortened by 7 bases and J by 5 bases, with 15 bases between the two germline ends. In the original workflow: Reference gene primer amplification in the assay estimated nucleated cell counts. Profiled with immunoSEQ multiplex PCR; TCRdb holds only in-frame clones, not every one. V, J and clone size were drawn from that table, and D and trimming were deduced from the DNA. The sample shows roughly 66,000 clones, around 82% of them seen only once. Sequenced material: peripheral blood. This receptor was identified in a man in his fifties or sixties with acute or convalescent COVID-19. The chain has TRBV7-8 and TRBJ1-5; D unclear. The CDR3 sequence is CASTQDSWDQPQHF. CDR3 in DNA: TGTGCCAGCACCCAAGACTCTTGGGATCAGCCCCAGCATTTT.